The rows below give T cell receptor beta chains drawn from one sample of a study of blood T cell repertoires in COVID-19. Profiling relied on immunoSEQ multiplex PCR, and the TCRdb table lists in-frame clones only, not all of them. Of 150,000 to 200,000 clones in the sample, around 87% were seen once. Sample: peripheral blood. The receptors originated from a woman aged 65 to 85 with COVID-19, enrolled during active disease. The CDR3 runs from the conserved cysteine through the conserved F or W. A D gene is named only where the DNA matches it firmly. Not all rows give a size; the values are once, few, many and, for expanded clones, a class.

J: TRBJ2-2; length: 16; D: .; V: TRBV7-7; size: .; DNA: TGTGCTAGCAGCTTAATGGAGGGCCCAGCGGGCGGGGAGCTGTTTTTT; CDR3: CASSLMEGPAGGELFF
J: TRBJ2-1; length: 14; D: .; V: TRBV18; size: .; DNA: TGTGCCAGCTCACCACCCGGAGCGTACAATGAGCAGTTCTTC; CDR3: CASSPPGAYNEQFF
J: TRBJ2-7; length: 16; D: TRBD1; V: TRBV7-6; size: .; DNA: TGTGCCAGCAGCCTTACCCGTGGACAGGGGATCAACGAGCAGTACTTC; CDR3: CASSLTRGQGINEQYF
J: TRBJ2-1; length: 15; D: .; V: TRBV3-1/TRBV3-2; size: few; DNA: TGTGCCAGCAGCCAAGACGCCAGGTCTTGGGATGAGCAGTTCTTC; CDR3: CASSQDARSWDEQFF
J: TRBJ1-1; length: 14; D: TRBD1; V: TRBV7-3; size: .; DNA: TGTGCCAGCAGCCCCCTGACAGGGGGGACTGAAGCTTTCTTT; CDR3: CASSPLTGGTEAFF
J: TRBJ1-1; length: 14; D: .; V: TRBV5-4; size: .; DNA: TGTGCCAGCAGCTTGGACGGGGTAGGCACTGAAGCTTTCTTT; CDR3: CASSLDGVGTEAFF
J: TRBJ1-2; length: 14; D: .; V: TRBV27; size: .; DNA: TGTGCCAGCAGGACCCTAGGACAGAACTATGGCTACACCTTC; CDR3: CASRTLGQNYGYTF
J: TRBJ1-1; length: 13; D: TRBD1; V: TRBV11-3; size: once; DNA: TGTGCCAGCAGCCGACTCCGGGACAGGGTAACTTTCTTT; CDR3: CASSRLRDRVTFF
J: TRBJ1-3; length: 17; D: .; V: TRBV19; size: .; DNA: TGTGCCAGTAGTCGATCGGCAGGCAGACAAACTGGAAACACCATATATTTT; CDR3: CASSRSAGRQTGNTIYF
J: TRBJ2-7; length: 12; D: .; V: TRBV11-3; size: .; DNA: TGTGCCAGCAGCTTTGAAGGGAGGGAGCAGTACTTC; CDR3: CASSFEGREQYF